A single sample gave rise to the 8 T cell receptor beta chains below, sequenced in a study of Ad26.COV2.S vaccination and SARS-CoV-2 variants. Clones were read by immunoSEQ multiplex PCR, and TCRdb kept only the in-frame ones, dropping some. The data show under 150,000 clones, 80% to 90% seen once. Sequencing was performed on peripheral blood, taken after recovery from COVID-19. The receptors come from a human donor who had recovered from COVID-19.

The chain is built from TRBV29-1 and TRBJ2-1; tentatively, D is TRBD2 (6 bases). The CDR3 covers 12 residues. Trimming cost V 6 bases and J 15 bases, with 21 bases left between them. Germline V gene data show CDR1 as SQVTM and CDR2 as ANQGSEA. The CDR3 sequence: CSVETPRGARFF. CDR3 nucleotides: TGCAGCGTGGAAACCCCTCGCGGGGCCCGGTTCTTC.

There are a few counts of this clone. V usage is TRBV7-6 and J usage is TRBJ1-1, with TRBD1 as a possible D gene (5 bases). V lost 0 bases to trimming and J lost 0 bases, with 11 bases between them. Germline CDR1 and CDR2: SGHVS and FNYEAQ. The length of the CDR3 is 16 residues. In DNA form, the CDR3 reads TGTGCCAGCAGCTTAGCGCCGGGGGGGATGAACACTGAAGCTTTCTTT. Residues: CASSLAPGGMNTEAFF.

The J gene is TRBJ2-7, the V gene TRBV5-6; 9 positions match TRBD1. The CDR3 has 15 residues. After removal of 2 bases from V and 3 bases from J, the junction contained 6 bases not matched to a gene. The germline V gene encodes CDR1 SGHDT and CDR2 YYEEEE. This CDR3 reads CASSFPGQGNYEQYF. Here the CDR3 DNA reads TGTGCCAGCAGCTTTCCGGGACAGGGTAACTACGAGCAGTACTTC.

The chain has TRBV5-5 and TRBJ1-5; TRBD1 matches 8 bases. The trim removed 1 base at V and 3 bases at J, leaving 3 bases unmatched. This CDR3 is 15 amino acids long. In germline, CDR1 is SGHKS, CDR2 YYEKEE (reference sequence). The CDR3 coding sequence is TGTGCCAGCAGCTTGATGACAGGGGCCAATCAGCCCCAGCATTTT. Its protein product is CASSLMTGANQPQHF. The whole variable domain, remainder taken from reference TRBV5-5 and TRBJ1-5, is DAGVTQSPTHLIKTRGQQVTLRCSPISGHKSVSWYQQVLGQGPQFIFQYYEKEERGRGNFPDRFSARQFPNYSSELNVNALLLGDSALYLCASSLMTGANQPQHFGDGTRLSIL.

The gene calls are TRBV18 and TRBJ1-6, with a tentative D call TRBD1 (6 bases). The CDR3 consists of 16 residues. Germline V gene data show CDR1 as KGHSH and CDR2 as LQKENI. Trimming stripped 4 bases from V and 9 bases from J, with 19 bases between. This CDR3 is CASSQDQGPAGSPLHF. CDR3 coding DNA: TGTGCCAGCTCACAAGACCAGGGGCCGGCTGGTTCACCCCTCCACTTT.

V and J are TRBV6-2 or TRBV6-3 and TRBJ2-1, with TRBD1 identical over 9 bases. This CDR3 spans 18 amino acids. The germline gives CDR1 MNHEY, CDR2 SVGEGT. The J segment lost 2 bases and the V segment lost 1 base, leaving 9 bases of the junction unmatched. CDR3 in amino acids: CASSYWVTGTGTYNEQFF. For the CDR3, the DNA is TGTGCCAGCAGTTACTGGGTCACTGGGACAGGGACCTACAATGAGCAGTTCTTC.

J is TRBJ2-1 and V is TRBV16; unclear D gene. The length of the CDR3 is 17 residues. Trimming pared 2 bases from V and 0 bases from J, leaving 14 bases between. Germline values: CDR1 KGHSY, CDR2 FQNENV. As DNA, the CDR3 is TGTGCCAGCAGCCAACGGGCCCCTTGGAGCTCCTACAATGAGCAGTTCTTC. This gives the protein CASSQRAPWSSYNEQFF.

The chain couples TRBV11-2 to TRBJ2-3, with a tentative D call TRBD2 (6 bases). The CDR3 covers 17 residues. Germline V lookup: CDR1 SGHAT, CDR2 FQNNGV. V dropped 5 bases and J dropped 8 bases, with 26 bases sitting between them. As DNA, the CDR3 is TGTGCCAGCAGCCCTGCCGGGGGTAGCGGCCCGTCGGTTACGCAGTATTTT. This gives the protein CASSPAGGSGPSVTQYF.